This TCR beta chain came from a study of blood T cells in healthy people across ages. Broader study findings: Calculation of diversity from one million T cells yielded estimates considered to be underestimates.

A word on this clonotype: Its antigen is not known. Mismatch with germline at one junction end may stem from a read error.

PCR was performed a second time for about 7 to 11 cycles using a sample-barcoded 5' primer and a J-beta primer mix. One entry per CDR3 protein results from TCRdb running MiXCR on the 5' RACE reads. This table holds 550,000 to 600,000 distinct CDR3 sequences, 25% to 30% found once. CDR3 size: 18 residues. The V gene's germline CDR1 is SGHTA and CDR2 FQGTGA. Aged roughly 6 to 100, donors were systemically healthy Caucasians from Russia. The rearrangement links TRBV7-3 to TRBJ2-6; no reliable D call. Sequencing was carried out using blood. This TCR came from a woman in her 70s in good health. CDR3 in DNA: TGTGCCAGCAGCTTAATACCCATCCTGTCATCTGAGGCCAACGTCCTGACTTTC. Translating gives CASSLIPILSSEANVLTF.